The T cell receptor beta chain described here comes from a study of shared clonotypes between healthy human individuals. Naive CD8 cells comprised CD45RO-negative, CCR7-positively selected cells, excluding terminally differentiated effector memory CD45RA+ cells. TCRdb's table, derived via immunoSEQ multiplex PCR, lists solely in-frame clones and lacks some. This sample has roughly 2 million clones, with about 95% found just once. This CDR3 is built from 13 residues. The V gene lost 4 bases and the J gene lost 3 bases, with 11 bases spanning the gap. Germline V CDR1 and CDR2: GTSNPN, SVGIG (reference sequence). This clone has a single count.

The sequence was obtained from a man between 18 and 35 years old in good health. Sequencing was done on a sample of naive CD8+ T cells sorted from blood. V gene TRBV30 combines with J gene TRBJ2-3; maybe TRBD2 (6 bases). CDR3 residues: CAWNLGTTDTQYF. The CDR3 DNA reads TGTGCCTGGAATCTTGGGACTACAGATACGCAGTATTTT.